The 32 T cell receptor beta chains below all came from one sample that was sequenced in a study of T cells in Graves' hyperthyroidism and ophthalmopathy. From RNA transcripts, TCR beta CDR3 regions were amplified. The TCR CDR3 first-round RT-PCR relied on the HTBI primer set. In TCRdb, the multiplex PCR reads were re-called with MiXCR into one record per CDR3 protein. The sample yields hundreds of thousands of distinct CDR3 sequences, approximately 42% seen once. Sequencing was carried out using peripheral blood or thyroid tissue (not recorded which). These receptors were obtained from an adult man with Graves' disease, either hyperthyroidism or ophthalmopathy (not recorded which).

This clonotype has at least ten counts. CDR3 bases: TGTGCCAGCACACCTTACTACGAGGGGGCACCCCTCCACTTT. This translates into CASTPYYEGAPLHF. The chain employs TRBV9 and TRBJ1-6; possibly TRBD1 for D (6 bases). The germline V gene has CDR1 SGDLS and CDR2 YYNGEE. The CDR3 has 14 amino acids. Deletions cut 6 bases from V and 11 bases from J, with 18 bases between.

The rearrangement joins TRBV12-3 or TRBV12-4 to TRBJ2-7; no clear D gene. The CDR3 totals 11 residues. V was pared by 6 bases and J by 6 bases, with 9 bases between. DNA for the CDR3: TGTGCCAGCAGATCCCTGGGCGAGCAGTACTTC. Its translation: CASRSLGEQYF.

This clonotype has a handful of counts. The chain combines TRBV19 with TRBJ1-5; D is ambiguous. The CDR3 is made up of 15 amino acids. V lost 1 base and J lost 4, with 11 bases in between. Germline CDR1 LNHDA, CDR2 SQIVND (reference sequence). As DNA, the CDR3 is TGTGCCAGTAGTATAGTCCCCGATTTAAATCAGCCCCAGCATTTT. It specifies CASSIVPDLNQPQHF. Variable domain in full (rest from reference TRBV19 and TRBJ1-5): DGGITQSPKYLFRKEGQNVTLSCEQNLNHDAMYWYRQDPGQGLRLIYYSQIVNDFQKGDIAEGYSVSREKKESFPLTVTSAQKNPTAFYLCASSIVPDLNQPQHFGDGTRLSIL.

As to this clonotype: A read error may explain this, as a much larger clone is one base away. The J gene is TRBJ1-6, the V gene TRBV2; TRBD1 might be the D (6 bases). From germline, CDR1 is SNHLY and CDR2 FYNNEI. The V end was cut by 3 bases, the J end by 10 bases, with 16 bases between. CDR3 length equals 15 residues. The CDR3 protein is CASSEGGRVESPLHF. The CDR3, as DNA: TGTGCCAGCAGTGAGGGGGGCAGGGTGGAATCACCCCTCCACTTT. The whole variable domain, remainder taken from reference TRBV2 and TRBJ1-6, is EPEVTQTPSHQVTQMGQEVILRCVPISNHLYFYWYRQILGQKVEFLVSFYNNEISEKSEIFDDQFSVERPDGSNFTLKIRSTKLEDSAMYFCASSEGGRVESPLHFGNGTRLTVT.

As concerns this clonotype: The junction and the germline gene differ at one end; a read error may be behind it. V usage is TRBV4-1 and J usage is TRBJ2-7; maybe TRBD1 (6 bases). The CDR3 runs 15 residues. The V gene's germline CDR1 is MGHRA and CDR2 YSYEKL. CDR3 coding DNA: TGTGCCAGCAGCCAAGATGTCACAGGGACCTACGAGCAGTACTTC. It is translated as CASSQDVTGTYEQYF.

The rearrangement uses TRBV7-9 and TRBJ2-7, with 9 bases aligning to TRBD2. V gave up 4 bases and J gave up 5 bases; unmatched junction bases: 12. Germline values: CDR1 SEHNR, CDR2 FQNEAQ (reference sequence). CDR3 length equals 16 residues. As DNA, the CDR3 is TGTGCCAGCAGCTCGACTAGCGGAGACACACCCGACGAGCAGTACTTC. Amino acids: CASSSTSGDTPDEQYF.

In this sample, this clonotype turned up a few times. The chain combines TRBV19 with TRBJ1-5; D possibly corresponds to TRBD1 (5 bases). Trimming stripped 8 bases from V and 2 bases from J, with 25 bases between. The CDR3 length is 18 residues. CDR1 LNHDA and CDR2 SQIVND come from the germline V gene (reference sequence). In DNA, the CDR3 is TGTGCCAGTCAACCCCTACGGCAGGGTTTCGTTGGCAATCAGCCCCAGCATTTT. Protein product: CASQPLRQGFVGNQPQHF.

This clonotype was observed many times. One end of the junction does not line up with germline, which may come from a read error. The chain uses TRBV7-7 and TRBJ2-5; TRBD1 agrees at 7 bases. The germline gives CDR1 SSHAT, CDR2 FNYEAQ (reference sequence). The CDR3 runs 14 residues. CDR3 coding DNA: TGTGCTAGCAGTCGGACAGGATTTCAAGAGACCCAGTACTTC. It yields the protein CASSRTGFQETQYF.

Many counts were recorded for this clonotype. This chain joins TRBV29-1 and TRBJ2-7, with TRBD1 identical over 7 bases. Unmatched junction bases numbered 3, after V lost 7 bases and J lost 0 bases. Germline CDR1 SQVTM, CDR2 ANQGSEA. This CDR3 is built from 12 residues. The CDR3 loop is CSAGDSSYEQYF. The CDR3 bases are TGCAGCGCAGGGGACAGCTCCTACGAGCAGTACTTC.

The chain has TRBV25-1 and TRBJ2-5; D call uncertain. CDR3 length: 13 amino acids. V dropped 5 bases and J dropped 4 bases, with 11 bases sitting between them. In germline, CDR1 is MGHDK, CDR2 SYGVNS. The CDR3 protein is CASSRKHLETQYF. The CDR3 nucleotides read TGTGCCAGCAGTAGGAAACACCTAGAGACCCAGTACTTC.

The CDR3 spells CASSQDPGPARPNTEAFF. The CDR3 nucleotides are TGCGCCAGCAGCCAAGATCCAGGACCCGCCCGCCCCAACACTGAAGCTTTCTTT. The J gene is TRBJ1-1, the V gene TRBV5-1; D unclear. Trimming took 4 bases from V and 2 from J, leaving 24 bases between them. Germline values: CDR1 SGHRS, CDR2 YFSETQ. This CDR3 has 18 amino acids.

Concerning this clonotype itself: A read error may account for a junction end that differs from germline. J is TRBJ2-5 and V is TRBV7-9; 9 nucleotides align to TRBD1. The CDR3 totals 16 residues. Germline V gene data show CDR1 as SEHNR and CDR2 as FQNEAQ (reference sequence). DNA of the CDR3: TGCGCCAGCAGCTCGGAGAGACCGGGACAGGGTGAGACCCAGTACTTC. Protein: CASSSERPGQGETQYF.

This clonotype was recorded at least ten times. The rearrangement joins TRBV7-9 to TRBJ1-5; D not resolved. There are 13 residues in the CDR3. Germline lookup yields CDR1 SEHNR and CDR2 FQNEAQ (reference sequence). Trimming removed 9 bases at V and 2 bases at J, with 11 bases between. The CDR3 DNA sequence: TGTGCCAGTAGTCCACAAGGCAATCAGCCCCAGCATTTT. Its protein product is CASSPQGNQPQHF.

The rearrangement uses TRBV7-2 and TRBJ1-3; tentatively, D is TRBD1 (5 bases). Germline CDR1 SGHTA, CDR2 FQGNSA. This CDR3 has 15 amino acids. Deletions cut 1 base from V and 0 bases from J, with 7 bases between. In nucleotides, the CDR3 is TGTGCCAGCAGCTTAGGCAGGGTCTCTGGAAACACCATATATTTT. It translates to CASSLGRVSGNTIYF. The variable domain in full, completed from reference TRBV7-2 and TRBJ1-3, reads GAGVSQSPSNKVTEKGKDVELRCDPISGHTALYWYRQSLGQGLEFLIYFQGNSAPDKSGLPSDRFSAERTGGSVSTLTIQRTQQEDSAVYLCASSLGRVSGNTIYFGEGSWLTVV.

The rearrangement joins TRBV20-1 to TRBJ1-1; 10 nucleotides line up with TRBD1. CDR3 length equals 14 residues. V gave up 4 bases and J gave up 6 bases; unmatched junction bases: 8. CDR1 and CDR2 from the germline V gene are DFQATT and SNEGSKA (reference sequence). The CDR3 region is CSATDRGRTAEAFF. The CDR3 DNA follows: TGCAGTGCTACCGACAGGGGGCGGACTGCTGAAGCTTTCTTT.

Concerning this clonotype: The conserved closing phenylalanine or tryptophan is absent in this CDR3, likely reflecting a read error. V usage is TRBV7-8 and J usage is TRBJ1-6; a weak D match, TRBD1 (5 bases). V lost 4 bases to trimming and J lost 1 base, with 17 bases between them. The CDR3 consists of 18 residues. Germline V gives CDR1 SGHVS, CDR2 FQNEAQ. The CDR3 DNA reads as TGTGCCAGCAGCTCATCCGGCAGGGCGGGGTCCTATAATTCACCCCTCCACCTT. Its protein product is CASSSSGRAGSYNSPLHL.

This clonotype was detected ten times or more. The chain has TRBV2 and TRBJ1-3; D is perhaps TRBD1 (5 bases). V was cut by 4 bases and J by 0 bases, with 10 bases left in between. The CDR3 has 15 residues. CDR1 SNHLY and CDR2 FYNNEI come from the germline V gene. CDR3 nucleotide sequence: TGTGCCAGCAGTGCGGGGGGACCCTCTGGAAACACCATATATTTT. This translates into CASSAGGPSGNTIYF.

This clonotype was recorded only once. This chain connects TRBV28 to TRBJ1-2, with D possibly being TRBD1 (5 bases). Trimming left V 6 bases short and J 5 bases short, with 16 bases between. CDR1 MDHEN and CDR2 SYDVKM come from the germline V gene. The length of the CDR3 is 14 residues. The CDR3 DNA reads TGTGCCAGCAGCGACGGGACGGAAACTTATGGCTACACCTTC. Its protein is CASSDGTETYGYTF.

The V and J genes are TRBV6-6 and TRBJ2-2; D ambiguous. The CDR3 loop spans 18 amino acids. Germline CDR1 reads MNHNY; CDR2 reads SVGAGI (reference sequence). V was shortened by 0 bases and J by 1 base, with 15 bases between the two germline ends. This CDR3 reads CASSYSHASYQNTGELFF. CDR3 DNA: TGTGCCAGCAGTTACTCCCACGCCTCTTACCAGAACACCGGGGAGCTGTTTTTT.

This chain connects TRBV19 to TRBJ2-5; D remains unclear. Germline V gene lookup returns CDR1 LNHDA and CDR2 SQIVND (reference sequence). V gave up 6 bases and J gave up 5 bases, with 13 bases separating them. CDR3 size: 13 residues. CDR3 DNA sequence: TGTGCCAGTAGCCCGTGGGCTCTTGAGACCCAGTACTTC. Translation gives CASSPWALETQYF.

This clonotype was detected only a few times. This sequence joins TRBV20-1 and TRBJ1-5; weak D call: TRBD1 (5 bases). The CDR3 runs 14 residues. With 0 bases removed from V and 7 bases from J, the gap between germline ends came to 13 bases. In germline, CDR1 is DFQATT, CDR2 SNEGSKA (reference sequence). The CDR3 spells CSAREGRRGQPQHF. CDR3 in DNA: TGCAGTGCTAGAGAAGGCCGCCGGGGCCAGCCCCAGCATTTT.

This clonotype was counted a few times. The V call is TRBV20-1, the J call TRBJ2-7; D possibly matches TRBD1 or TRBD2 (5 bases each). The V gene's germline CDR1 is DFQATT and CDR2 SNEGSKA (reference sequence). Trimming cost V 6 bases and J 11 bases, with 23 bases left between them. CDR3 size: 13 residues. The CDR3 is CSALEGLRGAEYF. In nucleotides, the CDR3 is TGCAGTGCCCTAGAAGGGCTCCGGGGCGCGGAGTACTTC.

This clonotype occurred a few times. The CDR3 region has the DNA TGTGCCAGCAAACAGGGACAGCACACTGAAGCTTTCTTT. Protein product: CASKQGQHTEAFF. The J gene is TRBJ1-1, the V gene TRBV12-3 or TRBV12-4, with 7 bases aligning to TRBD1. CDR3 length: 13 amino acids. The V and J ends lost 7 bases and 3 bases, in that order; junction bases with no gene match: 5.

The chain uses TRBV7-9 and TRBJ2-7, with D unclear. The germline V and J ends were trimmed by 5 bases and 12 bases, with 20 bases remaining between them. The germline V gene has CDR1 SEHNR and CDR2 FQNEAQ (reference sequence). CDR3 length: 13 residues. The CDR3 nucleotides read TGTGCCAGCAGCGTGGACGTCCACCAATTTTGGTACTTC. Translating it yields CASSVDVHQFWYF.

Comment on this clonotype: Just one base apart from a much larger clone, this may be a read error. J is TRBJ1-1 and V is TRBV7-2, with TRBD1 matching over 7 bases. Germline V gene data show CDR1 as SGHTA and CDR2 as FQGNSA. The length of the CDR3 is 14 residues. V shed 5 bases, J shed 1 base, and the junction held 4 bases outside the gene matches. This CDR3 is CASSMTGRNTEAFF. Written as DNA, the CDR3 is TGTGCCAGCAGCATGACAGGGAGGAACACTGAAGCTTTCTTT.

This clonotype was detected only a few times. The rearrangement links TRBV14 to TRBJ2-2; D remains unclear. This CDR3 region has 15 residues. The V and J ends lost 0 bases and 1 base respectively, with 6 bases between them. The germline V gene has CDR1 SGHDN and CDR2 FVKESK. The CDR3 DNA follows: TGTGCCAGCAGCCAAGATCTGGGGAACACCGGGGAGCTGTTTTTT. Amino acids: CASSQDLGNTGELFF.

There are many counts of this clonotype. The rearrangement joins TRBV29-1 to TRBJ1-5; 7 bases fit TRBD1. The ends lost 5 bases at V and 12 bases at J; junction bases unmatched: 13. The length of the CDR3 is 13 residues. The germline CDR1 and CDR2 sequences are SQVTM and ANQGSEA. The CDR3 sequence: CSVSTDRVAGQHF. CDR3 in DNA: TGCAGCGTTTCTACCGACAGGGTAGCAGGCCAGCATTTT. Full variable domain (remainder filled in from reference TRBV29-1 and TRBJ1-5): SAVISQKPSRDICQRGTSLTIQCQVDSQVTMMFWYRQQPGQSLTLIATANQGSEATYESGFVIDKFPISRPNLTFSTLTVSNMSPEDSSIYLCSVSTDRVAGQHFGDGTRLSIL.

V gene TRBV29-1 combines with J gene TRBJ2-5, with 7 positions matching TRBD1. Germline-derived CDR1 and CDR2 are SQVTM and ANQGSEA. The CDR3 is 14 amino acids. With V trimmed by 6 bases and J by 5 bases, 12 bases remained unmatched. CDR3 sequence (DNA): TGCAGCGTACCACAAAGGACAGGAACCGAGACCCAGTACTTC. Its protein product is CSVPQRTGTETQYF.

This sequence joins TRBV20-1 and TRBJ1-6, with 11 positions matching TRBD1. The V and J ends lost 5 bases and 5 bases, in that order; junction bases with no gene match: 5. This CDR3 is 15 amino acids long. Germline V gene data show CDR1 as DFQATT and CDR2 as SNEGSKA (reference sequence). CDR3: CSASRTGGDNSPLHF. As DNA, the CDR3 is TGCAGTGCTTCCCGGACAGGGGGCGATAATTCACCCCTCCACTTT.

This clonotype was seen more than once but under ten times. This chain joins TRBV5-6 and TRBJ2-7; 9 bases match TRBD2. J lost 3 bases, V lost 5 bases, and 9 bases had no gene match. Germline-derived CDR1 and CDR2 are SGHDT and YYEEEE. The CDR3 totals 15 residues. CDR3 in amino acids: CASREGLASSYEQYF. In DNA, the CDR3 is TGTGCCAGCAGGGAAGGACTAGCGTCGAGCTACGAGCAGTACTTC.

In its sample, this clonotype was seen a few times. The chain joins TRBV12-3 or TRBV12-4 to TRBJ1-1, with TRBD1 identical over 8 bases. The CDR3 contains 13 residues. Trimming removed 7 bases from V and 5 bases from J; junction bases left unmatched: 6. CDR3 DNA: TGTGCCAGCACTCCGGACAGGGTTACTGAAGCTTTCTTT. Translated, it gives CASTPDRVTEAFF.

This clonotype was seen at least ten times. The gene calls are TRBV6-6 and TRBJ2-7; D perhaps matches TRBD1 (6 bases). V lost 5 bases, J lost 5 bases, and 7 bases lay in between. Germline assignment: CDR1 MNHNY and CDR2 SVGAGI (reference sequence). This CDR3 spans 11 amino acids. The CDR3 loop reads CASSEGDEQYF. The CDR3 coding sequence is TGTGCCAGCAGTGAGGGGGACGAGCAGTACTTC.